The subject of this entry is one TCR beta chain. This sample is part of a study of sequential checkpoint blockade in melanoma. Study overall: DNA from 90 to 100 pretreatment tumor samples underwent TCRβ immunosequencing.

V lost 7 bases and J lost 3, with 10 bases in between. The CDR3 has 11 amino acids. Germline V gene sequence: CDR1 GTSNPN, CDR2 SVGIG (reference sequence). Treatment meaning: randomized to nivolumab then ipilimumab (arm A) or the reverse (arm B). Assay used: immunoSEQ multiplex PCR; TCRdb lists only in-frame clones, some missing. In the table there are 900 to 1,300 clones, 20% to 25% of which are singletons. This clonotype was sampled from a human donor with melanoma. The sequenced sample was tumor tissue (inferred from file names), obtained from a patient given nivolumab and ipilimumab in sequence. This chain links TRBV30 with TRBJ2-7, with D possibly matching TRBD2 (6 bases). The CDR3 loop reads CASGEDYEQYF. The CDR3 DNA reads TGTGCCTCGGGGGAGGACTACGAGCAGTACTTC.